What follows are 7 T cell receptor beta chains derived from one specimen sequenced in a study of CD8 T cells in ankylosing spondylitis. TCRdb recomputed calls from the 5' RACE reads with MiXCR, one row per CDR3 protein. The data contain about 44,000 distinct CDR3 sequences, 9.5% to 11% of them seen just once; the ten biggest clones take up around 1.5%. Material for sequencing was blood, either unsorted or a sorted T cell fraction (not recorded which). The receptor source for this set is a male donor with ankylosing spondylitis or in good health (not recorded which).

This clonotype was counted at least ten times. The gene calls are TRBV18 and TRBJ1-4; D gene ambiguous. V lost 2 bases and J lost 7, with 14 bases in between. The germline V gene has CDR1 KGHSH and CDR2 LQKENI. The CDR3 has 15 residues. CDR3 DNA sequence: TGTGCCAGCTCACCATCGGCAGGCCAGCGTGAAAAACTGTTTTTT. Protein product: CASSPSAGQREKLFF. Full variable domain (remainder filled in from reference TRBV18 and TRBJ1-4): NAGVMQNPRHLVRRRGQEARLRCSPMKGHSHVYWYRQLPEEGLKFMVYLQKENIIDESGMPKERFSAEFPKEGPSILRIQQVVRGDSAAYFCASSPSAGQREKLFFGSGTQLSVL.

In its sample, this clonotype was seen many times. The rearrangement joins TRBV7-7 to TRBJ2-2; possibly TRBD1 for D (6 bases). Germline CDR1 SSHAT, CDR2 FNYEAQ (reference sequence). The V end lost 0 bases, the J end lost 5 bases, and 13 bases lay between the germline ends. The CDR3 has 16 residues. In DNA form, the CDR3 reads TGTGCCAGCAGCTTAGCGGCGACTACAGGGACCGGGGAGCTGTTTTTT. Translating gives CASSLAATTGTGELFF.

Ten or more counts support this clonotype. The chain recombines TRBV6-5 with TRBJ2-2; D remains ambiguous. V lost 7 bases, J lost 6 bases, and 12 bases lay in between. The CDR3 contains 13 residues. The V gene's germline CDR1 is MNHEY and CDR2 SVGAGI. CDR3 amino acids: CASISNEPGELFF. CDR3 in DNA: TGTGCCAGCATTTCCAATGAGCCCGGGGAGCTGTTTTTT.

This clonotype was seen ten or more times. In nucleotides, the CDR3 is TGTGCCAGCAGTTTCGCGCGTCGGCAGAGCTCCTACGAGCAGTACTTC. This codes for CASSFARRQSSYEQYF. The chain joins TRBV12-3 or TRBV12-4 to TRBJ2-7; D call uncertain. Trimming cost V 3 bases and J 0 bases, with 15 bases left between them. The CDR3 loop spans 16 amino acids.

This clonotype was counted at least ten times. V usage is TRBV6-6 and J usage is TRBJ2-2, with D unclear. V dropped 7 bases and J dropped 3 bases, with 9 bases sitting between them. This CDR3 has 13 residues. Germline CDR1 is MNHNY and CDR2 is SVGAGI (reference sequence). The CDR3 loop is CASTRDDTGELFF. Here the CDR3 DNA reads TGTGCCAGCACGAGAGACGACACCGGGGAGCTGTTTTTT.

This clonotype was found a few times. The chain has TRBV3-1 and TRBJ2-5, with no clear D. V lost 1 base and J 0 bases, leaving 3 bases between the germline ends. The germline V gene encodes CDR1 LGHDT and CDR2 YNNKEL (reference sequence). The CDR3 contains 13 residues. The CDR3 protein is CASSQGYQETQYF. CDR3 coding DNA: TGTGCCAGCAGCCAAGGGTACCAAGAGACCCAGTACTTC.

This clonotype was seen many times. The chain recombines TRBV5-1 with TRBJ2-3; 10 bases are a match to TRBD1. V lost 0 bases, J lost 6 bases, and 7 bases stayed unmatched. The CDR3 sequence is 16 residues long. In germline, CDR1 is SGHRS, CDR2 YFSETQ. CDR3 loop: CASSLGGQGSSDTQYF. The CDR3 nucleotides are TGCGCCAGCAGCTTGGGGGGACAGGGGTCTTCGGATACGCAGTATTTT.